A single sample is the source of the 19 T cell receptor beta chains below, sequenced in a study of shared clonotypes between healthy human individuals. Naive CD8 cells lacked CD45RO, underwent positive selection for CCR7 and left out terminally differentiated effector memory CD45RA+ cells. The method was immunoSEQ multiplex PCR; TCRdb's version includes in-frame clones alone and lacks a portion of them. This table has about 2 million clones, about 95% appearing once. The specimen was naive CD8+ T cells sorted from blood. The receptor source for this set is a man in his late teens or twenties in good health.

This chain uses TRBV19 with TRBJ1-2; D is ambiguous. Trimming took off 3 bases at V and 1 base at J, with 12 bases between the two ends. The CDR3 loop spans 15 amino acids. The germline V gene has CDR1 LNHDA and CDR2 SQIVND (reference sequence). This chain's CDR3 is CASSILADFNYGYTF. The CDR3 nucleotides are TGTGCCAGTAGTATCTTGGCAGACTTTAACTATGGCTACACCTTC.

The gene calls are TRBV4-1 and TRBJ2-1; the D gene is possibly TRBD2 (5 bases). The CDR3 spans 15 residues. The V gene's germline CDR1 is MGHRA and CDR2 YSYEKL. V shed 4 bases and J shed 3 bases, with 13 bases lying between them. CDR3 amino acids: CASSPPTRDYNEQFF. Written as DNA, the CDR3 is TGCGCCAGCAGCCCCCCAACTAGGGACTACAATGAGCAGTTCTTC.

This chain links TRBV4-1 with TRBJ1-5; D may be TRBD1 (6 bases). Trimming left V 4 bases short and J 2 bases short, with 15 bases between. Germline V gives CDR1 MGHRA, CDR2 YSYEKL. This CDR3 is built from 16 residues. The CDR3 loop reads CASSPIRGEGNQPQHF. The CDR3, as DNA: TGCGCCAGCAGCCCAATTAGGGGGGAGGGCAATCAGCCCCAGCATTTT.

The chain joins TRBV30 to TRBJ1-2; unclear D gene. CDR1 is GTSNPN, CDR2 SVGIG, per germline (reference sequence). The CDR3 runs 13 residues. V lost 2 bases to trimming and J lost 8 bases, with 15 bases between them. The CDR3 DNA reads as TGTGCCTGGAGTATGGCAGGAGAAGGGGGCTACACCTTC. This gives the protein CAWSMAGEGGYTF.

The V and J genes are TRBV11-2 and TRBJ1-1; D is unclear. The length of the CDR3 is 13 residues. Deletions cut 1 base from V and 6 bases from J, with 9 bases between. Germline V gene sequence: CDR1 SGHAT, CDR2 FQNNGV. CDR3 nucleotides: TGTGCCAGCAGCTTAGCGTCAGCCGCTGAAGCTTTCTTT. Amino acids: CASSLASAAEAFF.

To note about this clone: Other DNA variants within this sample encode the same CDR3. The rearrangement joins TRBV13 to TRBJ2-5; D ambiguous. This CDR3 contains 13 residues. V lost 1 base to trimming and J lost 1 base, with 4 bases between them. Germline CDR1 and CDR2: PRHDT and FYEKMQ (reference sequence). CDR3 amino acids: CASSLVGQETQYF. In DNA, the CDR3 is TGTGCCAGCAGCTTAGTTGGCCAAGAGACCCAGTACTTC.

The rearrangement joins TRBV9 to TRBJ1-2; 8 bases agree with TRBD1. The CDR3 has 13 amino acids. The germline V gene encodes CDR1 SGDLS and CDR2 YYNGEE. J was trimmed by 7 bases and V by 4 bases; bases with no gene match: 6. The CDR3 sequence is CASSSTQGAGYTF. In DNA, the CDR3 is TGTGCCAGCAGCAGTACCCAGGGGGCTGGCTACACCTTC. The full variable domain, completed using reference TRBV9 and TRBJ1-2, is DSGVTQTPKHLITATGQRVTLRCSPRSGDLSVYWYQQSLDQGLQFLIQYYNGEERAKGNILERFSAQQFPDLHSELNLSSLELGDSALYFCASSSTQGAGYTFGSGTRLTVV.

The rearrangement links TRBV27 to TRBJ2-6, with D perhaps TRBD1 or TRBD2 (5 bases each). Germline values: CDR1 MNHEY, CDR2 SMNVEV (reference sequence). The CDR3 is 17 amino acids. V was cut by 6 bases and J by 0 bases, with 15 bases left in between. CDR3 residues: CASSPGTIGSGANVLTF. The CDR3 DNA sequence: TGTGCCAGCAGCCCAGGGACGATTGGCTCTGGGGCCAACGTCCTGACTTTC.

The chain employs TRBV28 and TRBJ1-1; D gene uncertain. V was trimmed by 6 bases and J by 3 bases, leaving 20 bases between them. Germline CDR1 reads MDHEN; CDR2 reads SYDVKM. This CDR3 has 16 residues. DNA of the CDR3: TGTGCCAGCAGCTCCGTTTGGATTCGGGAGGACACTGAAGCTTTCTTT. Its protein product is CASSSVWIREDTEAFF.

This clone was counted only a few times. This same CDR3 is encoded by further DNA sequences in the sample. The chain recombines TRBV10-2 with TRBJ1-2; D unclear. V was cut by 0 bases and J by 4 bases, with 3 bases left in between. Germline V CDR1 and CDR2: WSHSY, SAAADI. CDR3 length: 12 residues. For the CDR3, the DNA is TGCGCCAGCAGTGAGTCTGGCTATGGCTACACCTTC. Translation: CASSESGYGYTF.

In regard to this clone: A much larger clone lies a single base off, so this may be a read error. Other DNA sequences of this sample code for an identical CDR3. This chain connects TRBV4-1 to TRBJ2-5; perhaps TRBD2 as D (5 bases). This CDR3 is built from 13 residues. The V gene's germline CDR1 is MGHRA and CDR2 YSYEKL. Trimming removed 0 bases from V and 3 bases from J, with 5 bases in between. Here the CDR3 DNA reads TGCGCCAGCAGCCAAGACGGGGAAGAGACCCAGTACTTC. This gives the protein CASSQDGEETQYF.

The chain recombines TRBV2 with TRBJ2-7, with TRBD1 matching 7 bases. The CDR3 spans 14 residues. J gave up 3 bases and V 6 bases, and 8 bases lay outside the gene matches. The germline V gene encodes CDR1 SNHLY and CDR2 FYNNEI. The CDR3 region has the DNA TGTGCCAGCAGGCCCGACAGGGATTTCTACGAGCAGTACTTC. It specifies CASRPDRDFYEQYF.

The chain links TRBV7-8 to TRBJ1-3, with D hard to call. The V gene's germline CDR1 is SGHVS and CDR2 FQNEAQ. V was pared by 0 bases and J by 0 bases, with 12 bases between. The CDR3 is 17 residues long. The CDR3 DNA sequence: TGTGCCAGCAGCTTAGCTGGGTGGGGTCCCTCTGGAAACACCATATATTTT. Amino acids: CASSLAGWGPSGNTIYF.

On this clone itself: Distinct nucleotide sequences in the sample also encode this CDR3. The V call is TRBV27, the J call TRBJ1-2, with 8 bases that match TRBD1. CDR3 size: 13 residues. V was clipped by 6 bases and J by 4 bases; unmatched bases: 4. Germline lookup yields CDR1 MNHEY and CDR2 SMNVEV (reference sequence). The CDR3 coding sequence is TGTGCCAGCAGCTCAACAGGGGGCTATGGCTACACCTTC. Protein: CASSSTGGYGYTF.

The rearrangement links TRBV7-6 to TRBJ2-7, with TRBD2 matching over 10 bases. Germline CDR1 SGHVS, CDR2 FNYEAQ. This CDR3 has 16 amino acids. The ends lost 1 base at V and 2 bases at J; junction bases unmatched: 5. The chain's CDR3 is CASSLGQREGAYEQYF. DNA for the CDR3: TGTGCCAGCAGCTTAGGTCAGCGGGAGGGAGCCTACGAGCAGTACTTC.

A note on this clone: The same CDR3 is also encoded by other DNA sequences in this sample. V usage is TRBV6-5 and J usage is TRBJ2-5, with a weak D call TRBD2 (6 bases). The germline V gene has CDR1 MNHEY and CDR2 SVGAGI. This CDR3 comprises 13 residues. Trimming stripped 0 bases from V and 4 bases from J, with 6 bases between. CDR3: CASSYSGGETQYF. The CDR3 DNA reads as TGTGCCAGCAGTTACTCCGGGGGAGAGACCCAGTACTTC.

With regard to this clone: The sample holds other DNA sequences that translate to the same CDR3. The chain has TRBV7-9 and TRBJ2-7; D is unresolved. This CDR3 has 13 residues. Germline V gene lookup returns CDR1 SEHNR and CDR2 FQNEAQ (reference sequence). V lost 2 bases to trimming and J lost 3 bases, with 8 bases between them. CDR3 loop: CASSLTESYEQYF. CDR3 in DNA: TGTGCCAGCAGCTTAACAGAAAGCTACGAGCAGTACTTC.

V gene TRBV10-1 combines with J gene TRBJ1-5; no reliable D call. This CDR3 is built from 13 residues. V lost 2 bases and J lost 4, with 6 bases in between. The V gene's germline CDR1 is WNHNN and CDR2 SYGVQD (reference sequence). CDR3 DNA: TGCGCCAGCAGTGAGGCCGGAAATCAGCCCCAGCATTTT. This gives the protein CASSEAGNQPQHF.

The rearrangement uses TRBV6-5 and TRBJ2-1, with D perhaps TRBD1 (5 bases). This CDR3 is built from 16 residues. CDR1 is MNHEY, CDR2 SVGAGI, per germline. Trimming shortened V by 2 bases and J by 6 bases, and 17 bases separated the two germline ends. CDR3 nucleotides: TGTGCCAGCAGTTACCTCGACAGATCGAGACCCAATGAGCAGTTCTTC. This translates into CASSYLDRSRPNEQFF.